A single sample gave rise to the 7 T cell receptor beta chains below, sequenced in a study of OX40 agonist ivuxolimab in advanced cancers. Repertoires were generated with immunoSEQ multiplex PCR, while TCRdb's copy carries only in-frame clones and drops some. The sample lists approximately 49,000 clones, around 85% occurring once. This specimen was CD4+ or CD8+ T cells sorted from blood, taken in a trial of the OX40 agonist ivuxolimab. These receptors all come from an adult with an advanced solid tumor such as melanoma, head and neck, liver or kidney cancer.

The chain links TRBV6-5 to TRBJ1-2; the D is unclear. This CDR3 is built from 13 residues. Looked up from germline, CDR1 is MNHEY and CDR2 is SVGAGI. Trimming removed 0 bases from V and 8 bases from J, with 10 bases in between. The CDR3 loop is CASSYSLGEGYTF. The CDR3, as DNA: TGTGCCAGCAGTTACTCTCTTGGGGAAGGCTACACCTTC.

The J gene is TRBJ2-1, the V gene TRBV7-3, with D uncertain. Trimming took 1 base from V and 5 from J, leaving 6 bases between them. The CDR3 totals 13 residues. Germline V gene lookup returns CDR1 SGHTA and CDR2 FQGTGA. The CDR3, as DNA: TGTGCCAGCAGCTTAATCGGAAACAATGAGCAGTTCTTC. Its protein product is CASSLIGNNEQFF.

The chain uses TRBV19 and TRBJ2-5; D gene uncertain. The length of the CDR3 is 14 residues. V was cut by 1 base and J by 5 bases, with 11 bases left in between. Germline lookup yields CDR1 LNHDA and CDR2 SQIVND (reference sequence). The CDR3 sequence: CASSIVWGGETQYF. The CDR3 region has the DNA TGTGCCAGTAGTATAGTCTGGGGTGGGGAGACCCAGTACTTC.

This clone was picked up one time. The chain has TRBV12-5 and TRBJ2-1, with 10 bases that match TRBD1. Germline lookup yields CDR1 LGHNT and CDR2 FRNRAP. The CDR3 consists of 19 residues. Trimming removed 6 bases from V and 7 bases from J; junction bases left unmatched: 21. CDR3 DNA: TGTGCTAGTGGCCTGATGATGAGTGGCGGGACAGGGGAACTAAATGAGCAGTTCTTC. Its protein product is CASGLMMSGGTGELNEQFF.

The chain uses TRBV30 and TRBJ2-7; the match to TRBD1 covers 10 bases. The CDR3 is made up of 14 amino acids. The germline V gene encodes CDR1 GTSNPN and CDR2 SVGIG (reference sequence). J gave up 2 bases and V 3 bases, and 4 bases lay outside the gene matches. The DNA of the CDR3 is TGTGCCTGGAGATCGACAGGGGGCCCCTACGAGCAGTACTTC. It translates to CAWRSTGGPYEQYF.

The chain combines TRBV11-2 with TRBJ2-7, with TRBD1 matching 9 bases. The V gene's germline CDR1 is SGHAT and CDR2 FQNNGV. CDR3 length: 15 amino acids. J was trimmed by 6 bases and V by 7 bases; bases with no gene match: 13. The CDR3 region has the DNA TGTGCCAGCACCAGACTGGGACAGGGATCGGGCGAGCAGTACGTC. Translated, it gives CASTRLGQGSGEQYV.

This rearrangement joins TRBV27 to TRBJ2-5, with 9 bases that match TRBD2. Germline V gene sequence: CDR1 MNHEY, CDR2 SMNVEV (reference sequence). The CDR3 has 13 amino acids. With 4 bases clipped from V and 4 bases from J, the junction kept 1 base outside the gene matches. The CDR3 reads CASSSAGGETQYF. The CDR3 bases are TGTGCCAGCAGTTCAGCGGGGGGAGAGACCCAGTACTTC.